These 2 T cell receptor beta chains share one sample of origin, sequenced in a study of blood T cell repertoires in COVID-19. Libraries were prepared by immunoSEQ multiplex PCR; TCRdb keeps only in-frame clonotypes and omits some of them. The table has tens of thousands of clones, approximately 86% seen once. Source material: peripheral blood. Source of these receptors: a human donor in a cohort sampled during active COVID-19. The donor label of this sample is uncertain.

CDR3 region: CASSYEAGGANTGELFF. The CDR3 DNA follows: TGTGCCAGCAGTTACGAAGCAGGGGGCGCGAACACCGGGGAGCTGTTTTTT. The chain has TRBV6-2 or TRBV6-3 and TRBJ2-2; 8 nucleotides line up with TRBD1. V shed 2 bases, J shed 0 bases, and the junction held 5 bases outside the gene matches. The CDR3 runs 17 residues. Germline CDR1 reads MNHEY; CDR2 reads SVGEGT.

The chain combines TRBV7-9 with TRBJ2-7; 10 bases agree with TRBD2. This CDR3 has 14 amino acids. With V trimmed by 6 bases and J by 6 bases, 8 bases remained unmatched. From germline, CDR1 is SEHNR and CDR2 FQNEAQ (reference sequence). The CDR3 spells CASSTSGTASEQYF. CDR3 bases: TGTGCCAGCAGTACTAGCGGGACCGCAAGCGAGCAGTACTTC.